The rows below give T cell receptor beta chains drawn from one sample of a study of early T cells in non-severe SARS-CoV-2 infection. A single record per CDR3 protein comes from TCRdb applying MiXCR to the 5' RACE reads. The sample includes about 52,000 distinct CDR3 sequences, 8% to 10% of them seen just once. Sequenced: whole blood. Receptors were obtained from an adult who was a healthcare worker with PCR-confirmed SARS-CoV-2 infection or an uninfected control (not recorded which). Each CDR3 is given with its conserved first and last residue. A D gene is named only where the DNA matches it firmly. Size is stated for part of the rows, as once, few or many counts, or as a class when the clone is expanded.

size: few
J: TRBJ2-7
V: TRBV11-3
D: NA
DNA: TGTGCCAGCAGCCCCGGTGGAGACGTTTACGAGCAGTACTTC
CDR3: CASSPGGDVYEQYF

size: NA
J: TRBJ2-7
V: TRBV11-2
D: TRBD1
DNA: TGTGCCAGCAGCTTAGACTGGGGACAGGGTACGATCTACGAGCAGTACTTC
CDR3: CASSLDWGQGTIYEQYF

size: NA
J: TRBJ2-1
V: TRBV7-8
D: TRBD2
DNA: TGTGCCAGCAGCTTCGGACTAGCGGGAGGTGAGCAGTTCTTC
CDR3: CASSFGLAGGEQFF

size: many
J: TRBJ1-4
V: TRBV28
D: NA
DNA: TGTGCCAGCAAAGTCCCACAGGGACGAAGCGAAAAACTGTTTTTT
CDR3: CASKVPQGRSEKLFF

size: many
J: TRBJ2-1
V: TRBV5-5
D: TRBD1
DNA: TGTGCCAGCAGCTTGGTTTCGTGGACAGGGTTCTCGCATGAGCAGTTCTTC
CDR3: CASSLVSWTGFSHEQFF

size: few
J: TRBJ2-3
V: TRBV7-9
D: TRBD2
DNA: TGTGCCAGCAGCTTAGTCACTAGCGGGGGCCCCCTTACGCAGTATTTT
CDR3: CASSLVTSGGPLTQYF

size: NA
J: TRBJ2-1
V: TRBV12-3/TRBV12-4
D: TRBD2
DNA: TGTGCCAGCAGTTTTCTCGCTAGCGGGGTTGAGCAGTTCTTC
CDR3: CASSFLASGVEQFF

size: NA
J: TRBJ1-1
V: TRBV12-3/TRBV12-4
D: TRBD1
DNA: TGTGCCAGCAGTCAGGACAGGGGGGAAGCTTTCTTT
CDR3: CASSQDRGEAFF

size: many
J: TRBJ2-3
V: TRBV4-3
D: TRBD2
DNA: TGCGCCAGCAGCCAAGATTGGCTAGCGGGAGACGGGGATACGCAGTATTTT
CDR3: CASSQDWLAGDGDTQYF

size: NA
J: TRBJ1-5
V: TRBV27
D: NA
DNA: TGTGCCAGCAGTTTCCGCAGCCTCAATCAGCCCCAGCATTTT
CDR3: CASSFRSLNQPQHF

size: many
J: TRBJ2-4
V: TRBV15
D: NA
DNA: TGTGCCACCAGCAGAGATTTCGGGGCCGAAAACATTCAGTACTTC
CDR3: CATSRDFGAENIQYF

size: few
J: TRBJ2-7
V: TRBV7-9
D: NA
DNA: TGTGCCAGCAGCTGGAAAGCAAACTACGAGCAGTACTTC
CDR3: CASSWKANYEQYF

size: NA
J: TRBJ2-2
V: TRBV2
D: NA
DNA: TGTGCCAGCCAGGCCGGGGAGCTGTTTTTT
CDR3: CASQAGELFF

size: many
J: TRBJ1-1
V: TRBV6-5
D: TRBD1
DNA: TGTGCCAGCAGACTCTCCGGACAGGGAAGAACTGAAGCTTTCTTT
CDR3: CASRLSGQGRTEAFF

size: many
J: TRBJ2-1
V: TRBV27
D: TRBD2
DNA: TGTGCCAGCAGTCTTAGCGGGGGGTACTCCTACAATGAGCAGTTCTTC
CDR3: CASSLSGGYSYNEQFF

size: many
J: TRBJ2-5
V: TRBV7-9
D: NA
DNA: TGTGCCAGCAGCCCAACGGGCTCACCCGAGACCCAGTACTTC
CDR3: CASSPTGSPETQYF

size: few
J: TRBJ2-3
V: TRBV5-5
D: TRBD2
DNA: TGTGCCAGCAGCCCCGGGACTAGCGGTTCAGATACGCAGTATTTT
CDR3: CASSPGTSGSDTQYF

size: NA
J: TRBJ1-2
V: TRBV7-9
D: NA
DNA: TGTGCCAGCAGCTTATACCCGGACTCCTGGGATGGCTACACCTTC
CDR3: CASSLYPDSWDGYTF

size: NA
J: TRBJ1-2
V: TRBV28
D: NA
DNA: TGTGCCAGCAGATCCAGTCTCCGGGGAGGCTACACCTTC
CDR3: CASRSSLRGGYTF

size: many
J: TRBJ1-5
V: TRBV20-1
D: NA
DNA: TGCAGTGCCCCCCGAGGGAAGGGGAATCAGCCCCAGCATTTT
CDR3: CSAPRGKGNQPQHF

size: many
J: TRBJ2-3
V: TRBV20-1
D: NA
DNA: NA
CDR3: CSAPSVAGGAADTQYF

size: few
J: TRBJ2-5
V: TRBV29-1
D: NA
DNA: TGCAGCGCCCGGGACCCGGGTTTCCAAGAGACCCAGTACTTC
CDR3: CSARDPGFQETQYF

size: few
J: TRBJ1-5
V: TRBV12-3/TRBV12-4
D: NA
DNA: TGTGCCAGCAGTCCAACGCAGGGGAATCAGCCCCAGCATTTT
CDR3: CASSPTQGNQPQHF

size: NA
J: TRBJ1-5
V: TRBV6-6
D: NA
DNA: TGTGCCGCGGGGGGGAATCAGCCCCAGCATTTT
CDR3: CAAGGNQPQHF

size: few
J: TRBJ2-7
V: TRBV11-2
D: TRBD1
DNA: TGTGCCAGCAGCCCCGGGACAGGGACCTACGAGCAGTACTTC
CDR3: CASSPGTGTYEQYF

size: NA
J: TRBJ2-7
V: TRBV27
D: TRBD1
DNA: TGTGCCAGCAGTTCCGGGACAGGAGAGTACGAGCAGTACTTC
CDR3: CASSSGTGEYEQYF

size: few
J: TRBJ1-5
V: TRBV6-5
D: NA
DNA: TGTGCCAGCAGTTACTCTGGTCAGGGGCCCCAGCATTTT
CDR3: CASSYSGQGPQHF

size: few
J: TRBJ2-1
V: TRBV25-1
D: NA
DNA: TGTGCCAGCAGTGAATCAAGGCTAAAGTACAATGAGCAGTTCTTC
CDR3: CASSESRLKYNEQFF

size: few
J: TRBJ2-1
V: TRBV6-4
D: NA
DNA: TGTGCCAGCTCCGAGCGGCCCGAGGGCTACAATGAGCAGTTCTTC
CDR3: CASSERPEGYNEQFF

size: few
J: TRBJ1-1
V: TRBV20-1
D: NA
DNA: TGCAGTGCCAAAGGCGGGGTAAACACTGAAGCTTTCTTT
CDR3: CSAKGGVNTEAFF

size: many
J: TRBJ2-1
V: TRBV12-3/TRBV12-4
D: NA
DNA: TGTGCCAGCAGCTTGGACAGTTACAATGAGCAGTTCTTC
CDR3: CASSLDSYNEQFF

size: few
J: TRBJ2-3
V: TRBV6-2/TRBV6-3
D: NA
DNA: TGTGCCAGCAGCCGAACTCCGAACACAGATACGCAGTATTTT
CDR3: CASSRTPNTDTQYF

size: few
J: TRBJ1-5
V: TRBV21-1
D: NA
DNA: TGTGCCAGCAGCGGAGGACAGGGGGCGTTCAATCAGCCCCAGCATTTT
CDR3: CASSGGQGAFNQPQHF

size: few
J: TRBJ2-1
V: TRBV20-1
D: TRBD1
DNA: TGCAGTGCTAGAAGAACAGGGGATGAGCAGTTCTTC
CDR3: CSARRTGDEQFF

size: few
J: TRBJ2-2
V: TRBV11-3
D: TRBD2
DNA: TGTGCCAGCAGCTTAGTGGCGGGAGTTTACCTGAACACCGGGGAGCTGTTTTTT
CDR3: CASSLVAGVYLNTGELFF

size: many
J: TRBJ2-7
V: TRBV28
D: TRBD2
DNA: TGTGCCAGCAGCCCACCTAGCGGGAGTGGGTACGAGCAGTACTTC
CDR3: CASSPPSGSGYEQYF

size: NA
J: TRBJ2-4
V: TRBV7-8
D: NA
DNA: TGTGCCAGCAGCCCAGTGGAAAACATTCAGTACTTC
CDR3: CASSPVENIQYF

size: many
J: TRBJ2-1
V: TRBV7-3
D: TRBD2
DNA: TGTGCCAGCAGCTTAAATCGGCTAGCGGGGGACAAAGGAGAGCAGTTCTTC
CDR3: CASSLNRLAGDKGEQFF

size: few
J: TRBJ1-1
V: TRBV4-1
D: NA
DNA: TGCGCCAGCAGCCCCGACAGGTTCTACACTGAAGCTTTCTTT
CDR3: CASSPDRFYTEAFF

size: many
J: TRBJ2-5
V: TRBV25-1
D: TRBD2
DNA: TGTGCCAGCGGCTTGCGGGGGACGGGAGGAGAGACCCAGTACTTC
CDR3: CASGLRGTGGETQYF

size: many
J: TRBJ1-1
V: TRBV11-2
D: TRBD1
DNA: TGTGCCAGCAGCTCAAGGTACCCGGGACAGGTCCGGGGGGCTGAAGCTTTCTTT
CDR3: CASSSRYPGQVRGAEAFF

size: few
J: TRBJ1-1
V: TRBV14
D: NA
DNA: TGTGCCAGCAGCCCCCGGCTCGGGGTAGGGACTGAAGCTTTCTTT
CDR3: CASSPRLGVGTEAFF

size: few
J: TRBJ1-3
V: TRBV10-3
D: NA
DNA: TGTGCCTCCGAAGGGGGAAACACCATATATTTT
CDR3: CASEGGNTIYF

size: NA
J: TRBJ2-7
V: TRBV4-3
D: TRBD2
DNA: TGCGCCAGCAGCCAAGACCCTAGCGGGCGTAGCTCCTACGAGCAGTACTTC
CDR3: CASSQDPSGRSSYEQYF

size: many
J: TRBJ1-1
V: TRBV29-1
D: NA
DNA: TGCAGCGTTACTCAAACTGAAGCTTTCTTT
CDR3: CSVTQTEAFF

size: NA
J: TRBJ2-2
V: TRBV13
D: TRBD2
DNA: TGTGCCAGCAGCTTAGGACTAGCGGGAGGCCCCGGGGAGCTGTTTTTT
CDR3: CASSLGLAGGPGELFF

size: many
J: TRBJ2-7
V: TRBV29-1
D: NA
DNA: TGCAGCGTTGGGGCTGGGGGAACCTACGAGCAGTACTTC
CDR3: CSVGAGGTYEQYF

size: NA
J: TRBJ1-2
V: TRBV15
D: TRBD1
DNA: TGTGCCACCAGCAGAGGAGGGGGCTTAGACTATGGCTACACCTTC
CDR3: CATSRGGGLDYGYTF

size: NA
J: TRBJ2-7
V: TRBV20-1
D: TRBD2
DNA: TGCAGTGCTAGTCACCCCGGCGGGAGGGCCAGGGACGAGCAGTACTTC
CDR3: CSASHPGGRARDEQYF

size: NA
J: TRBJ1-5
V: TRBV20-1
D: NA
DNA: TGCAGTGCTTGGAGGGAGGCAAGCAATCAGCCCCAGCATTTT
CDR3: CSAWREASNQPQHF

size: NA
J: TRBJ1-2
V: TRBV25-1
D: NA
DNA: TGTGCCAGCAGTGAATCGCACAAGGGAAACTATGGCTACACCTTC
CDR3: CASSESHKGNYGYTF

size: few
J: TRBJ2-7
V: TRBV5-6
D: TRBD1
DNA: TGTGCCAGCAGCTTATTCGGACAGGGGAACGAGCAGTACTTC
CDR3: CASSLFGQGNEQYF

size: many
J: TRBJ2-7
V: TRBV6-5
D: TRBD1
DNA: TGTGCCAGCAGTTACTATCCCGCACAGGGGGCGGGCTACGAGCAGTACTTC
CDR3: CASSYYPAQGAGYEQYF